A selection of T cell receptor beta chains follows, all from one sample in a study of cytomegalovirus exposure and HLA in healthy donors. Repertoires were generated with immunoSEQ multiplex PCR, while TCRdb's copy carries only in-frame clones and drops some. The specimen's table records about 140,000 clones. Sequenced material: PBMCs. The receptors were sampled from a woman between 18 and 29 years old in good health and CMV-seronegative. Both conserved end residues are part of each CDR3. D genes are given only for firm matches.

V gene	J gene	D gene	CDR3 DNA	CDR3 protein
TRBV25-1	TRBJ1-2	NA	TGTGCCAGCAGTGAATATGGGGGAGGAGGGCTCTACACCTTC	CASSEYGGGGLYTF
TRBV5-5	TRBJ2-2	NA	TGTGCCAGCCGTAACCAGGGGAGGGGGAACACCGGGGAGCTGTTTTTT	CASRNQGRGNTGELFF
TRBV5-1	TRBJ2-5	NA	TGCGCCAGCAGCTTGGCGTGGGTAGGACAGACCGAGACCCAGTACTTC	CASSLAWVGQTETQYF
TRBV7-9	TRBJ1-2	TRBD1	TGTGCCAGCAGCTCGGACAGGGGTTTCAACTATGGCTACACCTTC	CASSSDRGFNYGYTF
TRBV18	TRBJ2-1	NA	TGTGCCAGCTCACCACTGTTCTCCGGGGAGCAGTTCTTC	CASSPLFSGEQFF
TRBV6-1	TRBJ2-5	TRBD2	TGTGCCAGCAGTGTCGGGGGAGGGCTGCAGACCCAGTACTTC	CASSVGGGLQTQYF
TRBV6-1	TRBJ2-7	TRBD2	TGTGCCAGTCTAATGATAGCGGGAGGGTCCTACGAGCAGTACTTC	CASLMIAGGSYEQYF
TRBV7-2	TRBJ2-2	NA	TGTGCCAGTGATCGCGGGACGAACACCGGGGAGCTGTTTTTT	CASDRGTNTGELFF
TRBV6-5	TRBJ2-1	NA	TGTGCCAGCAGTTACTCTATATTTGGGACTTACAATGAGCAGTTCTTC	CASSYSIFGTYNEQFF
TRBV7-2	TRBJ1-3	TRBD1	TGTGCCAGCAGCTTGGGGGACAGGGCTGGAAACACCATATATTTT	CASSLGDRAGNTIYF
TRBV19	TRBJ2-3	NA	TGTGCCAGTAGTATAGATCGGGGAAGCACAGATACGCAGTATTTT	CASSIDRGSTDTQYF
TRBV30	TRBJ2-7	NA	TGTGCCAGCGCGGAGCCCCCCTACGAGCAGTACTTC	CASAEPPYEQYF
TRBV14	TRBJ1-5	NA	TGTGCCAGCAGCCAAGACAGATTCCAGCCCCAGCATTTT	CASSQDRFQPQHF
TRBV6-5	TRBJ1-2	TRBD1	TGTGCCAGCAGATTACAGGGGGCGGTCGGCTATGGCTACACCTTC	CASRLQGAVGYGYTF
TRBV28	TRBJ2-7	NA	TGTGACGGTGGGGTGGTAGCGAGTATAGTTTTGAGCTCCTACGAGCAGTACTTC	CDGGVVASIVLSSYEQYF
TRBV15	TRBJ1-4	NA	TGTGCCACCAGCAGAGATCGCAGGGGAAATGAAAAACTGTTTTTT	CATSRDRRGNEKLFF
TRBV5-4	TRBJ1-1	NA	TGTGCCAGCAGCTTGGAGCAGGAGAACACTGAAGCTTTCTTT	CASSLEQENTEAFF
TRBV5-1	TRBJ2-7	TRBD2	TGCGCCAGCAGCCAGACTAGCGGGAGGTCCCAAGCCTACGAGCAGTACTTC	CASSQTSGRSQAYEQYF
TRBV19	TRBJ2-1	NA	TGTGCCAGTAGTATGGGGGGCGGGAGCTTTCTCGGCGGTGAGCAGTTCTTC	CASSMGGGSFLGGEQFF
TRBV19	TRBJ2-2	NA	TGTGCCAGTAGTACCCGGGGAGGAGGAACCGGGGAGCTGTTTTTT	CASSTRGGGTGELFF
TRBV19	TRBJ2-1	TRBD2	TGTGCCAGTAGTCTACAAGGGACGAGGGGACTAGCGGCGTACAATGAGCAGTTCTTC	CASSLQGTRGLAAYNEQFF
TRBV19	TRBJ2-7	TRBD2	TGTGCCAGTAGTATCACTAGCGGGAGGGCCAACGAGCAGTACTTC	CASSITSGRANEQYF
TRBV10-2	TRBJ2-2	TRBD2	TGCGCCAGCAGTGAGTTGTGGACTAGGCATGGGGAGCTGTTTTTT	CASSELWTRHGELFF
TRBV2	TRBJ2-5	TRBD2	TGTGCCAGCAGTGAACTAGCGGAAGAGACCCAGTACTTC	CASSELAEETQYF
TRBV9	TRBJ2-5	TRBD1	TGTGCCAGCAGCGTCCAGGACAGGGGGCGGGGGGAGACCCAGTACTTC	CASSVQDRGRGETQYF
TRBV19	TRBJ2-1	NA	TGTGCCAGTAGTCCCCGGGCTAGCGACAACAATGAGCAGTTCTTC	CASSPRASDNNEQFF
TRBV5-1	TRBJ2-3	TRBD1	TGCGCCAGCAGGGGACAGGGGGCAACAGATACGCAGTATTTT	CASRGQGATDTQYF
TRBV10-3	TRBJ2-3	TRBD2	TGTGCCATCAGTGAGAGGGAGGGCCTGGATACGCAGTATTTT	CAISEREGLDTQYF
TRBV4-3	TRBJ2-1	NA	TGCGCCAGCGCGAGTAGACTAGAAAGCAACAATGAGCAGTTCTTC	CASASRLESNNEQFF
TRBV11-3	TRBJ2-1	TRBD2	TGTGCCAGCAGCTTCGCTAGCGGGAGGAGCTCCTACAATGAGCAGTTCTTC	CASSFASGRSSYNEQFF